This TCR beta chain was observed in a study of T cell clones after liver transplantation. Study-level information: Liver transplant recipients had immunosuppression withdrawal attempted within 2 years. Tolerant meant at least one year fully off immunosuppression without liver enzymes above twice normal.

The table came from immunoSEQ multiplex PCR; TCRdb's copy has only in-frame clones and leaves some out. The table includes approximately 100,000 clones, around 80% detected once. On this clone itself: Its antigen is as yet unknown.

Germline V gene data show CDR1 as KGHSH and CDR2 as LQKENI. There are 16 residues in the CDR3. Trimming left V 6 bases short and J 5 bases short, with 22 bases between. Whole-study results and caveats: Circulating graft-donor-reactive CD4 TCRbeta sequences fell significantly post-transplant in 5 of 8 subjects.

This receptor was identified in a human patient who received a liver transplant. T cells may partly derive from the graft donor. The chain employs TRBV18 and TRBJ1-1; D remains unclear. The source was CD4+ T cells from blood, collected approximately 43 months after liver transplant. For the CDR3, the DNA is TGTGCCAGCTCTCAAAACCTGGAGTGGGGTACGACTGAAGCTTTCTTT. Its translation is CASSQNLEWGTTEAFF.